This paragraph reports one T cell receptor (beta chain). This entry belongs to a study of CD8+ T cells in alopecia areata. V was clipped by 5 bases and J by 5 bases; unmatched bases: 4. CDR1 is MRHNA, CDR2 SNTAGT, per germline. This CDR3 is 14 amino acids long. Following RNA extraction, reverse transcription yielded cDNA that acted as the sequencing template. Data came from immunoSEQ multiplex PCR; TCRdb stores just in-frame clones and leaves some out. The table lists around 270,000 clones, roughly 50% of them singletons, with roughly 1.8% in the top ten. Treatment indicated: oral pan-JAK inhibitor, 5-10 mg twice daily.

The chain joins TRBV6-4 to TRBJ2-2; TRBD1 aligns across 8 bases. This receptor was taken from a human donor with alopecia areata. The source material was CD4+ T cells sorted from blood, sampled at week 24, from a patient treated with tofacitinib. The CDR3 is CASSTQGATGELFF. CDR3 nucleotides: TGTGCCAGCAGTACCCAGGGGGCGACCGGGGAGCTGTTTTTT.